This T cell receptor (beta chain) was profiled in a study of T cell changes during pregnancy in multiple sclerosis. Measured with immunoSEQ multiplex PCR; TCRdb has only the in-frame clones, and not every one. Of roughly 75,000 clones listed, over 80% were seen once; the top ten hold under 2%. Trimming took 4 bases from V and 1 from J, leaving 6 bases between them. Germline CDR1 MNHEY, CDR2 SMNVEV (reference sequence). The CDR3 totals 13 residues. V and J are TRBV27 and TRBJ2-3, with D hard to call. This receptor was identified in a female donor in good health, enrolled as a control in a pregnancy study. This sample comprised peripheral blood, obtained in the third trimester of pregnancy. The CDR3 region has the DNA TGTGCCAGCAGTTGGGCAGGCACAGATACGCAGTATTTT. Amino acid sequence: CASSWAGTDTQYF.